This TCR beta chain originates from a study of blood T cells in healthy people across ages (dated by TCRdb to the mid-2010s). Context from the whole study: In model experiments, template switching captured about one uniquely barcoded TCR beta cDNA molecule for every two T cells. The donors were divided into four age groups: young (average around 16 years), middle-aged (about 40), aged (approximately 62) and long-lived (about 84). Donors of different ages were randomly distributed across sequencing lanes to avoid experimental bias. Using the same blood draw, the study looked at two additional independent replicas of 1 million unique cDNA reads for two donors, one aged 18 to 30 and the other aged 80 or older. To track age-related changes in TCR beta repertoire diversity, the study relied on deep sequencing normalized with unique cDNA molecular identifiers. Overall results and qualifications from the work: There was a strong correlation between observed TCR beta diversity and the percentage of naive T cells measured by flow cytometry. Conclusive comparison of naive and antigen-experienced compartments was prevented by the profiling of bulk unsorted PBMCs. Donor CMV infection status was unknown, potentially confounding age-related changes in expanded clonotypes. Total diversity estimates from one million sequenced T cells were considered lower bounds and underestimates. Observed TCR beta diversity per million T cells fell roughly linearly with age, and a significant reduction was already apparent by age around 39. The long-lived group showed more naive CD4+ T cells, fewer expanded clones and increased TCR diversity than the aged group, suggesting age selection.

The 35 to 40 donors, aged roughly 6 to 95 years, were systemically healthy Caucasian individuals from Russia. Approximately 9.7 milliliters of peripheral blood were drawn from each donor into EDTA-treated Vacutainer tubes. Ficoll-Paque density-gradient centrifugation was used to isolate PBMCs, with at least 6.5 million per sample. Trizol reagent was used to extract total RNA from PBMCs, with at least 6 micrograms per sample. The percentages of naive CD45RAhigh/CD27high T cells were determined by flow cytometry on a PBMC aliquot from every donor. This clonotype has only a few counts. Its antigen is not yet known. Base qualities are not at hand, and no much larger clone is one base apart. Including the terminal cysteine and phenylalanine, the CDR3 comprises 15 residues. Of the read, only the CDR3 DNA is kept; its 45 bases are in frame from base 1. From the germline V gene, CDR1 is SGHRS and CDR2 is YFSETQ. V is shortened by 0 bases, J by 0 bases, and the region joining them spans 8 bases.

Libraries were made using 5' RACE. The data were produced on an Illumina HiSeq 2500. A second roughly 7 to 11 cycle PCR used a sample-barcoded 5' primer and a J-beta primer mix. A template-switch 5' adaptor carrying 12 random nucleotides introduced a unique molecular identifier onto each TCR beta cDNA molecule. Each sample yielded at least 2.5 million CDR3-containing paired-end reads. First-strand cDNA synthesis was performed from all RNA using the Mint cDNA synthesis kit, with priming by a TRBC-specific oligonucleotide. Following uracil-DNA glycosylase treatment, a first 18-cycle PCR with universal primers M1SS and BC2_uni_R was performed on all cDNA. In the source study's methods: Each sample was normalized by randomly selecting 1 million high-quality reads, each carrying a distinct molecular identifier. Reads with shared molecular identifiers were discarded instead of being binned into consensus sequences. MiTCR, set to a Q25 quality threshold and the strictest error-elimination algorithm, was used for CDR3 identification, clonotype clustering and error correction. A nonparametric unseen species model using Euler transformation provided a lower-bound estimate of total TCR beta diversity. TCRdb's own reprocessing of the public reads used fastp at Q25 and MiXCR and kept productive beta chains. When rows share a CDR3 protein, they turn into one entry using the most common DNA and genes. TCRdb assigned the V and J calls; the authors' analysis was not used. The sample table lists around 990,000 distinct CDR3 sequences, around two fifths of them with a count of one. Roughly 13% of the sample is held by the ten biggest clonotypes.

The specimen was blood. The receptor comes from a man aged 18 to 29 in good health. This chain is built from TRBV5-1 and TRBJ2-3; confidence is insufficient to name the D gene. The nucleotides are TGCGCCAGCAGCTTGGCGCAGAGGAGCACAGATACGCAGTATTTT. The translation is CASSLAQRSTDTQYF.